The T cell receptor (beta chain) described here comes from a study of blood T cell repertoires in COVID-19. Study in general: COVID-19 samples collected from the United States, Italy and Spain covered acute and convalescent phases. From T cells, B-cell-depleted T cells, or PBMCs came the material, which was cDNA or gDNA.

Germline V gives CDR1 KGHSH, CDR2 LQKENI. This CDR3 contains 15 residues. The ends lost 0 bases at V and 4 bases at J; junction bases unmatched: 3. The table lists this clone with a count of one. In the original workflow: Amplification of reference gene primers was used by the study to estimate nucleated cell counts. The method was immunoSEQ multiplex PCR; TCRdb's version includes in-frame clones alone and lacks a portion of them. Clone size and the V and J calls come from that table; the DNA yielded D and trimming. The sample holds roughly 50,000 clones, around nine tenths seen once. The receptor comes from a middle-aged woman with active COVID-19. What was sequenced was peripheral blood. The chain couples TRBV18 to TRBJ1-2, with TRBD1 matching over 9 bases. This chain's CDR3 is CASSPPTGGIYGYTF. In DNA form, the CDR3 reads TGTGCCAGCTCACCACCGACAGGGGGAATCTATGGCTACACCTTC.